The 5 T cell receptor beta chains below were found in one sample sequenced in a study of tumor and adjacent non-tumor tissue in lung cancer. The library came from three nested PCR rounds adapted from ARM-PCR protocols. TCRdb called the multiplex PCR reads again in MiXCR, with one record for every CDR3 protein. The sample includes tens of thousands of distinct CDR3 sequences, more than 55% seen only once; the top ten take about 31%. RNA was extracted from bulk tissue without any cell sorting. Distant lung tissue was collected more than 3 cm away from the tumor edge. Material: distant non-tumor lung tissue. The receptors were sampled from a man in his 70s with non-small cell lung cancer.

In this sample, this clonotype turned up a few times. This chain joins TRBV4-2 and TRBJ2-1; 9 bases are a match to TRBD2. Unmatched junction bases numbered 17, after V lost 5 bases and J lost 12 bases. Germline CDR1 LGHNA, CDR2 YNFKEQ. The CDR3 is 16 amino acids. In DNA form, the CDR3 reads TGTGCCAGCAGCTCAATTCACCGGACTAGCGCGTATGGGCAGTTCTTC. It is translated as CASSSIHRTSAYGQFF.

As to this clonotype: An end of the junction differs from the germline gene, which may be a read error. This chain links TRBV11-2 with TRBJ1-1; 7 bases are shared with TRBD1. This CDR3 has 15 residues. In germline, CDR1 is SGHAT, CDR2 FQNNGV. The CDR3 DNA is TGTGCCGGCAGCTTAGAATCAGGGGGTTCCACTGAAGCTTTCTTT. This codes for CAGSLESGGSTEAFF.

Concerning this clonotype: Possible read error: a much larger clone is one base away. The chain recombines TRBV6-2 or TRBV6-3 with TRBJ1-5, with 7 bases that match TRBD1. Losses at the gene ends were 6 bases for V and 5 bases for J; bases not matched to a gene: 10. Germline CDR1 is MNHEY and CDR2 is SVGEGT. CDR3 length: 15 residues. This CDR3 reads CASRRQGGNDQPQHF. The CDR3 nucleotides read TGTGCCAGCAGGCGGCAGGGGGGAAACGATCAGCCCCAGCATTTT.

This clonotype was detected only once. Mismatch with germline at one junction end may stem from a read error. The chain joins TRBV10-2 to TRBJ1-1; possibly TRBD1 for D (6 bases). Germline V CDR1 and CDR2: WSHSY, SAAADI. The CDR3 extends over 15 amino acids. The CDR3 protein is CASSEAGHWNIEAFF. In nucleotides, the CDR3 is TGCGCCAGCAGTGAAGCGGGACACTGGAACATTGAAGCTTTCTTT.

Concerning this clonotype: This may come from a read error, since a much larger clone is one base off. The chain links TRBV4-1 to TRBJ1-2, with TRBD1 identical over 7 bases. The CDR3 is made up of 15 amino acids. Germline-derived CDR1 and CDR2 are MGHRA and YSYEKL. CDR3 loop: CVSSQDRDRNYGYTF. The CDR3 DNA reads as TGCGTCAGCAGCCAAGACCGGGACAGAAACTATGGCTACACCTTC.